The sequence of this T cell receptor (beta chain) was determined in a study of control samples from healthy donors and cancer patients. TCRdb's table, derived via immunoSEQ multiplex PCR, lists solely in-frame clones and lacks some. This sample has some 120,000 clones, with roughly nine tenths found just once. V shed 6 bases, J shed 4 bases, and the junction held 5 bases outside the gene matches. CDR1 MDHEN and CDR2 SYDVKM come from the germline V gene. The length of the CDR3 is 14 residues. The rearrangement links TRBV28 to TRBJ2-3, with 9 bases identical to TRBD2. This sequence originates from a woman under 30 in good health. The specimen sequenced was blood. The CDR3 region has the DNA TGTGCCAGCAGCCTGATAGCGGGAGCAGATACGCAGTATTTT. Its protein product is CASSLIAGADTQYF.